This T cell receptor (beta chain) was recovered during a study of OX40 agonist ivuxolimab in advanced cancers. In terms of the full investigation: Ivuxolimab was an agonistic, fully human IgG2 monoclonal antibody directed against OX40 (CD134), a costimulatory receptor. Partial responses were achieved by three dose-escalation patients, of whom one had hepatocellular carcinoma and two had cutaneous melanoma. Patients were allowed to have had prior anti-PD-1, anti-PD-L1 or anti-CTLA-4 therapy, and 30% to 40% of the dose-escalation patients had been treated with checkpoint inhibitors. The paper reports the monotherapy dose-escalation portion (N of about 47 patients) of the phase I ivuxolimab trial. The point of sequencing TCRbeta in the periphery was to test whether ivuxolimab changed TCR sequence diversity and drove clonal T-cell expansion. In the dose-escalation cohort, approximately 82% of patients were male, and the mean age was roughly 60 years, with a range of roughly 20 to 80. Intravenous ivuxolimab was administered to patients every 2 weeks at six dose levels: 0.01, 0.1, 0.3, 1.5, 3 and 10 mg/kg. Among the approximately 50 dose-escalation patients, roughly 20 had hepatocellular carcinoma, about 15 melanoma, 9 renal cell carcinoma and 9 head and neck cancer. What the work shows at the level of the full study, not this receptor alone: Which antigens the clonally expanded peripheral T cells were specific for was not determined. After ivuxolimab, expanded clones were on average more numerous among CD8+ T cells than among CD4+ T cells. In the 0.1-3.0 mg/kg groups, partial responders had among the lowest normalized peripheral clonal expansion, particularly in CD8+ T cells. Low levels of normalized T-cell clonal expansion were also seen in some patients who did not respond. At doses from 0.1 to 3.0 mg/kg, clonal expansion was seen in both CD4+ and CD8+ blood T cells between baseline and week 6.

Germline trimming amounts to 2 bases on V and 5 bases on J, with 3 as the count of junction bases outside the gene matches. CDR1 and CDR2, per the germline V gene, are SGHDN and FVKESK. The cysteine opens and the phenylalanine closes a CDR3 of 14 amino acids. Kept here is only the CDR3 DNA, which spans 42 bases and is read in frame from base 1. Patients with a history of autoimmune disease or receiving systemic immunosuppression were excluded from the trial. Peripheral blood for TCR sequencing was collected from all dose cohorts at baseline, on cycle 4 day 1, and on cycle 7 day 1. The samples were drawn from a first-in-human, open-label, multicenter phase I dose-escalation trial of ivuxolimab. Adults with locally advanced or metastatic head and neck squamous cell, hepatocellular, melanoma or renal cell carcinoma were enrolled in the trial. Before TCR sequencing, CD4+ T cells and CD8+ T cells were sorted from peripheral blood as separate populations.

Concerning this clone itself: Its antigen is currently not known. The record has no base qualities; no much larger clone is one base away.

For sequencing of the TCRbeta CDR3 region, genomic DNA was extracted from the sorted cells. TCRbeta CDR3 regions were sequenced using the immunoSEQ Assay. TCRdb obtained this table from immuneACCESS and retained in-frame rearrangements with V and J assigned. These tables miss some clones; where compared with another copy, unresolved V genes account for less than half of the shortfall, and the remainder is unexplained. The sample table lists 35,000 to 50,000 clones, roughly 90% of them with a count of one. The ten largest clones take up about 1% of the sample. The chain is made from TRBV14 and TRBJ2-1; 7 middle bases align to TRBD1. The receptor comes from an adult with an advanced solid tumor such as melanoma, head and neck, liver or kidney cancer. The material sequenced was CD4+ or CD8+ T cells sorted from blood, taken in a trial of the OX40 agonist ivuxolimab. The CDR3 amino acid sequence is: CASSQPGTDNEQFF. The nucleotides read TGTGCCAGCAGCCAACCTGGGACAGACAATGAGCAGTTCTTC.